This T cell receptor beta chain was captured in a study of cytomegalovirus exposure and HLA in healthy donors. Study-wide context: Early released data had around 89 million unique TCRs, all coming from HLA-typed donors.

Overall study findings and caveats: Trimming of TCR beta V- and J-genes showed a link, identified in a later analysis, to a missense DCLRE1C variant.

Vbeta (60) and Jbeta (13) primers were used in the PCR. The assay was immunoSEQ multiplex PCR, and TCRdb's table has in-frame clones only and misses some. The data contain 43,000 or so clones, approximately 80% of them seen just once; the ten biggest clones take up 1.4%. A remark on this clone: Its specificity is unknown.

Per the germline V gene, CDR1 is WSHSY and CDR2 is SAAADI. Trimming stripped 0 bases from V and 7 bases from J, with 13 bases between. This CDR3 comprises 15 residues. Sequencing was carried out using PBMCs. This chain uses TRBV10-2 with TRBJ1-5; D might be TRBD1 (6 bases). This receptor was identified in a young man in good health and CMV-seronegative. As DNA, the CDR3 is TGCGCCAGCAGTGAGTCGGCGGGGGGCGGGCAGCCCCAGCATTTT. It encodes CASSESAGGGQPQHF.